The 10 T cell receptor beta chains listed next were all sequenced from one sample in a study of shared clonotypes between healthy human individuals. Libraries were prepared by immunoSEQ multiplex PCR; TCRdb keeps only in-frame clonotypes and omits some of them. The sample has around 200,000 clones; about 93% are singletons. The specimen was naive CD4+ T cells sorted from blood. The subset is: CD45RA+ positively selected. The receptors derive from a woman younger than 45 in good health.

V usage is TRBV27 and J usage is TRBJ1-2; D is uncertain. Per germline, CDR1 MNHEY and CDR2 SMNVEV (reference sequence). V was clipped by 3 bases and J by 4 bases, with 15 bases between them. The CDR3 runs 15 residues. The CDR3 bases are TGTGCCAGCAGTTTGAGTTGGAACAATCTCTATGGCTACACCTTC. Residues: CASSLSWNNLYGYTF.

The chain combines TRBV11-2 with TRBJ2-1; D is unclear. The V end lost 2 bases, the J end lost 5 bases, and 13 bases lay between the germline ends. The CDR3 consists of 15 residues. CDR1 and CDR2 from the germline V gene are SGHAT and FQNNGV. The CDR3 nucleotides read TGTGCCAGCAGCTTAAGACAAGGCAGGAACAATGAGCAGTTCTTC. It encodes CASSLRQGRNNEQFF.

The chain combines TRBV2 with TRBJ2-7; TRBD1 matches at 9 bases. CDR1 and CDR2 from the germline V gene are SNHLY and FYNNEI. This CDR3 comprises 13 residues. The J segment lost 4 bases and the V segment lost 6 bases, leaving 4 bases of the junction unmatched. The DNA of the CDR3 is TGTGCCAGCAGGGGACAGGGTGGTTACGAGCAGTACTTC. Its translation: CASRGQGGYEQYF.

The J gene is TRBJ2-7, the V gene TRBV7-2; TRBD2 agrees at 10 bases. The CDR3 consists of 13 residues. V was clipped by 7 bases and J by 6 bases; unmatched bases: 6. The germline gives CDR1 SGHTA, CDR2 FQGNSA. CDR3 protein: CASTLAGPFEQYF. The CDR3 nucleotides are TGTGCCAGCACACTAGCGGGGCCCTTCGAGCAGTACTTC. Drawing the rest from reference TRBV7-2 and TRBJ2-7, the complete variable domain is GAGVSQSPSNKVTEKGKDVELRCDPISGHTALYWYRQSLGQGLEFLIYFQGNSAPDKSGLPSDRFSAERTGGSVSTLTIQRTQQEDSAVYLCASTLAGPFEQYFGPGTRLTVT.

This clone was counted a single time. The CDR3 loop is CASSQQGAQFYEQYF. The CDR3 region has the DNA TGTGCCAGCAGCCAGCAAGGGGCGCAGTTCTACGAGCAGTACTTC. This sequence joins TRBV14 and TRBJ2-5, with D maybe TRBD1 (5 bases). Matching the DNA end better, TRBJ2-7 makes the J call doubtful. The germline V gene encodes CDR1 SGHDN and CDR2 FVKESK. This CDR3 is 15 amino acids long.

The chain links TRBV4-1 to TRBJ2-3, with no clear D. V gave up 0 bases and J gave up 2 bases, with 6 bases separating them. This CDR3 comprises 14 residues. CDR1 and CDR2 from the germline V gene are MGHRA and YSYEKL. The CDR3 loop is CASSQERSTDTQYF. CDR3 DNA sequence: TGCGCCAGCAGCCAAGAGAGGTCCACAGATACGCAGTATTTT.

The rearrangement uses TRBV27 and TRBJ2-7, with D tentatively TRBD2 (7 bases). The CDR3 runs to 13 residues. The germline V and J ends were trimmed by 7 bases and 6 bases, with 16 bases remaining between them. Germline lookup yields CDR1 MNHEY and CDR2 SMNVEV (reference sequence). The CDR3 DNA reads as TGTGCCAGCAACCGGGGGGACAACGGCGAGCAGTACTTC. The encoded protein is CASNRGDNGEQYF.

The chain joins TRBV7-9 to TRBJ2-7, with TRBD1 matching 7 bases. This CDR3 region has 15 residues. V lost 4 bases and J lost 6; bases outside the gene matches: 12. The germline gives CDR1 SEHNR, CDR2 FQNEAQ (reference sequence). The CDR3 sequence: CASSYSGTATPEQYF. The CDR3 bases are TGTGCCAGCAGCTACTCCGGGACAGCAACTCCCGAGCAGTACTTC.

The chain recombines TRBV9 with TRBJ2-1; 12 bases match TRBD2. Looked up from germline, CDR1 is SGDLS and CDR2 is YYNGEE. The CDR3 extends over 16 amino acids. The junction had 2 bases not matched to a gene; V was cut back by 3 bases and J by 1 base. The CDR3 sequence: CASSAGLAGSYNEQFF. Written as DNA, the CDR3 is TGTGCCAGCAGCGCAGGACTAGCGGGATCCTACAATGAGCAGTTCTTC.

This chain connects TRBV27 to TRBJ2-5, with no clear D. TRBJ2-7 explains the end of the DNA better; the J call may be wrong. The germline V gene has CDR1 MNHEY and CDR2 SMNVEV (reference sequence). The CDR3 is made up of 13 amino acids. CDR3 loop: CASSLDWAREQYF. CDR3 coding DNA: TGTGCCAGCAGTCTAGACTGGGCTCGCGAGCAGTACTTC.